This TCR beta chain was captured by sequencing in a study of T cells in Graves' hyperthyroidism and ophthalmopathy. The overall study: The authors collected peripheral blood at initial diagnosis, before any treatment.

What was amplified from RNA transcripts were TCR beta CDR3 regions. Researchers ran a first-round RT-PCR on the TCR CDR3 using the HTBI primer set. TCRdb reprocessed the multiplex PCR reads via MiXCR and lists one record per CDR3 protein. In the table there are about 560,000 distinct CDR3 sequences, approximately 15% of which are singletons. This clonotype showed up many times. No antigen is known for it. The CDR3 has 15 residues. CDR1 and CDR2 from the germline V gene are MDHEN and SYDVKM. V was pared by 4 bases and J by 5 bases, with 15 bases between. Broader study findings: Most thyroid clonotypes expanded above 0.001 appeared in blood too.

Each patient was aged 18 to 65 and had newly diagnosed hyperthyroidism of under 2 months' duration. Fresh peripheral blood, 7.5 to 10 ml, was the source of the PBMCs. The specimen was blood. The rearrangement links TRBV28 to TRBJ1-5; D is uncertain. The TCR originated in a woman under 30 with Graves' hyperthyroidism. The DNA for the CDR3 is TGTGCCAGCAGTTCGGACCGCCTGAGCGATCAGCCCCAGCATTTT. It codes for CASSSDRLSDQPQHF.